Sequencing of this T cell receptor (beta chain) was carried out in a study of quantifying T cell responses using KT2 cells. Overall study context: cDNA was made from DNase-treated RNA using alpha and beta constant primers.

This clonotype was detected a few times. The cDNA 3' end received a ligated oligonucleotide with a UMI. First-round PCR used about 4 cycles and beta primers RC1.1 and RC1.2 covering TRBC1 and TRBC2. One entry per CDR3 protein, called by TCRdb with MiXCR from the UMI-ligation and nested PCR reads. The repertoire consists of around 30,000 distinct CDR3 sequences, with 10% occurring once and the leading ten covering about 9.9%. The sample is PBMC spiked with counted cells of clone KT2. KT2 cells were mixed with fixed PBMC numbers at varying ratios. Sequencing was carried out using PBMCs spiked with cells of the T cell clone KT2. The source of this sequence is a human donor.

CDR3 residues: CSVERGRINNEQFF. CDR3 nucleotides: TGCAGCGTTGAGCGGGGGAGGATAAACAATGAGCAGTTCTTC. The V and J genes are TRBV29-1 and TRBJ2-1; TRBD2 matches 7 bases. V lost 3 bases and J lost 5; bases outside the gene matches: 7. The CDR3 runs 14 residues. Per germline, CDR1 SQVTM and CDR2 ANQGSEA.